The sequence of this T cell receptor beta chain was determined in a study of OX40 agonist ivuxolimab in advanced cancers. Study background: Patients were given ivuxolimab, an antibody that agonizes OX40 (CD134).

With 10 bases removed from V and 4 bases from J, the gap between germline ends came to 13 bases. From germline, CDR1 is ENHRY and CDR2 SYGVKD. The CDR3 covers 13 residues. In the case of this clone: Its antigen is still unknown.

The study, taken as a whole, reports: Expanded clones were, on average, more numerous in CD8+ T cells than in CD4+.

Using immunoSEQ multiplex PCR, the repertoire was profiled, and TCRdb retains in-frame clones only, with some absent. The sample lists about 38,000 clones; about 80% were seen once. Sequencing used CD4+ or CD8+ T cells sorted from blood, obtained in a trial of the OX40 agonist ivuxolimab. The receptor was derived from an adult with an advanced solid tumor such as melanoma, head and neck, liver or kidney cancer. The genes are TRBV10-3 and TRBJ1-4, with D hard to call. In nucleotides, the CDR3 is TGTGCCACCAATGGACCGGGTAATGAAAAACTGTTTTTT. Translating gives CATNGPGNEKLFF.